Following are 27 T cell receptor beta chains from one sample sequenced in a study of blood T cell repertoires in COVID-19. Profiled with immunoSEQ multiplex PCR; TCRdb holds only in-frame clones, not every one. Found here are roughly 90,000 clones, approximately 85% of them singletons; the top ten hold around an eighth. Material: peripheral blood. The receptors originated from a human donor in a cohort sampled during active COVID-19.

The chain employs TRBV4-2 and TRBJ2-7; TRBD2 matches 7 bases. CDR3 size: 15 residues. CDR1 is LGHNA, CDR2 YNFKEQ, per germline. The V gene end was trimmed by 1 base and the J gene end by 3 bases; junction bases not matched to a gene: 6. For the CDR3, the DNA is TGTGCCAGCAGCCAAGCCTGGGGGGAGGGCTACGAGCAGTACTTC. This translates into CASSQAWGEGYEQYF.

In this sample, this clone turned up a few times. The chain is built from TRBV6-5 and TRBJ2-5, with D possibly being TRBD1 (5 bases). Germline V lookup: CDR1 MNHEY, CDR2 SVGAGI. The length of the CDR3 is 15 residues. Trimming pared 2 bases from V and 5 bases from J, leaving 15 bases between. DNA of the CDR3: TGTGCCAGCAGTTACGGAGTCAGGGTCCCGGAGACCCAGTACTTC. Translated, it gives CASSYGVRVPETQYF.

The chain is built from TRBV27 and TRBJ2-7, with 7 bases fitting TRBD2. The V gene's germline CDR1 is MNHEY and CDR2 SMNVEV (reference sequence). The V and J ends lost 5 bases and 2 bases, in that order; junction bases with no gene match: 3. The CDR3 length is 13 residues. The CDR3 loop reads CASSASGTYEQYF. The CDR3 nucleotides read TGTGCCAGCAGTGCTAGCGGTACCTACGAGCAGTACTTC.

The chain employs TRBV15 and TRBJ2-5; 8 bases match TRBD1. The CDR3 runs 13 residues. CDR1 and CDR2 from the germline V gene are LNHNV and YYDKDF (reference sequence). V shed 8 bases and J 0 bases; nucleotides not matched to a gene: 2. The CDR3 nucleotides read TGTGCCACCGAGACAGGGGACCAAGAGACCCAGTACTTC. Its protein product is CATETGDQETQYF.

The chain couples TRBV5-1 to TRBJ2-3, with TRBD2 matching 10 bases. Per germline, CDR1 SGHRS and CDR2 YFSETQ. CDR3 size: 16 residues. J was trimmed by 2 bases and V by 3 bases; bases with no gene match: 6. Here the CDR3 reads CASSYSGRPYTDTQYF. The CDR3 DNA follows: TGCGCCAGCAGCTATAGCGGGAGGCCATACACAGATACGCAGTATTTT.

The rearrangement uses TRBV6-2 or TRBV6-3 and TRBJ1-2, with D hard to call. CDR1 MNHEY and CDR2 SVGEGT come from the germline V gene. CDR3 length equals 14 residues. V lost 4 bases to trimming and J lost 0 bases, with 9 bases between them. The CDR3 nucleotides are TGTGCCAGCAGTTGGAGGACCCCTAACTATGGCTACACCTTC. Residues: CASSWRTPNYGYTF.

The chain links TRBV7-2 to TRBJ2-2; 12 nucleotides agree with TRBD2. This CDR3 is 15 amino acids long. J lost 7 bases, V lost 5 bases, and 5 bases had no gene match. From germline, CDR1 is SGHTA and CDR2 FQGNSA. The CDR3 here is CASSPSTSGSGELFF. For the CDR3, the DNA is TGTGCCAGCAGCCCTTCGACTAGCGGGAGCGGGGAGCTGTTTTTT.

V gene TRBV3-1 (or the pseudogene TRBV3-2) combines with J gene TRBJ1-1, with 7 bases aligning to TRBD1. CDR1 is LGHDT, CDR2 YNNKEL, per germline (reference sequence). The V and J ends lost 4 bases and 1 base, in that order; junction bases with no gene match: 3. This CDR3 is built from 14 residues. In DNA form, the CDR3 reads TGTGCCAGCAGCCTCGGACAGGCGAACACTGAAGCTTTCTTT. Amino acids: CASSLGQANTEAFF.

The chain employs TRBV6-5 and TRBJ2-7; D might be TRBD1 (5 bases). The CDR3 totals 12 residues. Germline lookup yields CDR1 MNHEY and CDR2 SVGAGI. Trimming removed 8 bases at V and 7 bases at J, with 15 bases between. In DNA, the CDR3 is TGTGCCAGCGGGCGAGTGGGGCGGGAGCAGTACTTC. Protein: CASGRVGREQYF.

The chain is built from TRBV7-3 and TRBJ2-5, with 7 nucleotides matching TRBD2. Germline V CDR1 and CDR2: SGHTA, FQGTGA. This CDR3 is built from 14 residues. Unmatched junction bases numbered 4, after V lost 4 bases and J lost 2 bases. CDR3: CASSSVGGQETQYF. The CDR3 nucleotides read TGTGCCAGCAGCTCAGTGGGAGGGCAAGAGACCCAGTACTTC.

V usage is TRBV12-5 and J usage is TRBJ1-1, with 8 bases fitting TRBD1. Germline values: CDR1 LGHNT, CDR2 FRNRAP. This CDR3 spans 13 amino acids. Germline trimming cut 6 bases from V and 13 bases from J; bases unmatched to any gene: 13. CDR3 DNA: TGTGCTAGTGGACTCGGGACAGGCCTGAAGGTTTTCTTT. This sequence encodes CASGLGTGLKVFF.

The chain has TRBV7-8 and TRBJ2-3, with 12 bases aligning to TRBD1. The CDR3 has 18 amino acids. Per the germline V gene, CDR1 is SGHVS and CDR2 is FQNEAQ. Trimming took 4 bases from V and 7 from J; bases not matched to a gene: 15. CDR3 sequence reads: CASSSRLRDRGRSNTQYF. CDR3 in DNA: TGTGCCAGCAGCTCTCGACTCCGGGACAGGGGGCGGTCAAATACGCAGTATTTT. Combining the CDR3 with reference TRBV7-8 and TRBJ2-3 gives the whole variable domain GAGVSQSPRYKVAKRGQDVALRCDPISGHVSLFWYQQALGQGPEFLTYFQNEAQLDKSGLPSDRFFAERPEGSVSTLKIQRTQQEDSAVYLCASSSRLRDRGRSNTQYFGPGTRLTVL.

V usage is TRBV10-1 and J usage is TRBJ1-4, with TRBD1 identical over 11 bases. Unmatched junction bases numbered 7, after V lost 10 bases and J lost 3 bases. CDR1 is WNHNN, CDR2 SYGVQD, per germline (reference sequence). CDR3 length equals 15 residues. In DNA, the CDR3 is TGCGCCACTCCGGACAGGGGGCCACCTAATGAAAAACTGTTTTTT. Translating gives CATPDRGPPNEKLFF.

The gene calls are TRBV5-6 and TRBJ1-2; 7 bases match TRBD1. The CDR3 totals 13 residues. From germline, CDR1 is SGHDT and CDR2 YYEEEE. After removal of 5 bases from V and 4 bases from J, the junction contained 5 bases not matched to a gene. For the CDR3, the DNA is TGTGCCAGCAGGGGGGACAGCCTCTATGGCTACACCTTC. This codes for CASRGDSLYGYTF. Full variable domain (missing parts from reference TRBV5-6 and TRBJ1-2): DAGVTQSPTHLIKTRGQQVTLRCSPKSGHDTVSWYQQALGQGPQFIFQYYEEEERQRGNFPDRFSGHQFPNYSSELNVNALLLGDSALYLCASRGDSLYGYTFGSGTRLTVV.

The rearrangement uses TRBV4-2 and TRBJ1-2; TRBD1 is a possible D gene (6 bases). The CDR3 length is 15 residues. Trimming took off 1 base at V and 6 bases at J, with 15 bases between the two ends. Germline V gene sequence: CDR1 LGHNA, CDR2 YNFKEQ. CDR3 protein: CASSQAPGAPHGYTF. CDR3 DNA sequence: TGTGCCAGCAGCCAAGCCCCAGGGGCCCCACATGGCTACACCTTC.

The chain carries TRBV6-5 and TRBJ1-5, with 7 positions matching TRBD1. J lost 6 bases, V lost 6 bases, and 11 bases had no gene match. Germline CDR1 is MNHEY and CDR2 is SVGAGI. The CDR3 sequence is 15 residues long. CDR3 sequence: CASSRAGTASQPQHF. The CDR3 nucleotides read TGTGCCAGCAGCCGCGCCGGGACAGCGAGTCAGCCCCAGCATTTT.

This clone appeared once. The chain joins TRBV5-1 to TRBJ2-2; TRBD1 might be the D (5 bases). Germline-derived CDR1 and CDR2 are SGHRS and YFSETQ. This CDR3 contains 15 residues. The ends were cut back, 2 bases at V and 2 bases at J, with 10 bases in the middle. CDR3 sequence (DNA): TGCGCCAGCAGCTTTGGGGCCTCTAACACCGGGGAGCTGTTTTTT. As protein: CASSFGASNTGELFF.

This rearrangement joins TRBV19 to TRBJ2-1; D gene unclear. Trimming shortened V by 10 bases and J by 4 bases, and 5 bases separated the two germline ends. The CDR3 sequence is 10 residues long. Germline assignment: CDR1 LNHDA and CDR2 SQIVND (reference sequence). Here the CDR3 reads CATGYNEQFF. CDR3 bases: TGTGCCACCGGGTACAATGAGCAGTTCTTC.

The CDR3 DNA is TGTGCCAGCAGTCTCTACAATGAGCAGTTCTTC. This translates into CASSLYNEQFF. The chain employs TRBV28 and TRBJ2-1; D gene ambiguous. Germline loops: CDR1 MDHEN, CDR2 SYDVKM. This CDR3 is 11 amino acids long. V was shortened by 5 bases and J by 3 bases, with 2 bases between the two germline ends. The full variable domain, in which reference TRBV28 and TRBJ2-1 provide the parts outside the CDR3, is DVKVTQSSRYLVKRTGEKVFLECVQDMDHENMFWYRQDPGLGLRLIYFSYDVKMKEKGDIPEGYSVSREKKERFSLILESASTNQTSMYLCASSLYNEQFFGPGTRLTVL.

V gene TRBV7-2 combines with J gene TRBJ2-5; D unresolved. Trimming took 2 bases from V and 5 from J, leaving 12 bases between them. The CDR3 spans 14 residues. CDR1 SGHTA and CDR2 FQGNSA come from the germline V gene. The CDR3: CASSLLESWETQYF. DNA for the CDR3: TGTGCCAGCAGCTTACTGGAGTCTTGGGAGACCCAGTACTTC. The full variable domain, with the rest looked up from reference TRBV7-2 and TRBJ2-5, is GAGVSQSPSNKVTEKGKDVELRCDPISGHTALYWYRQSLGQGLEFLIYFQGNSAPDKSGLPSDRFSAERTGGSVSTLTIQRTQQEDSAVYLCASSLLESWETQYFGPGTRLLVL.

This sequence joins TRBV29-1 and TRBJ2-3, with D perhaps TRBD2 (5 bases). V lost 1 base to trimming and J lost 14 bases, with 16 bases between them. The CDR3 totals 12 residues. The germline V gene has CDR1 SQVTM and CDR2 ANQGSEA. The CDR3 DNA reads TGCAGCGTTGAAGTTCTAGTCCGGGAACGGTATTTT. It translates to CSVEVLVRERYF.

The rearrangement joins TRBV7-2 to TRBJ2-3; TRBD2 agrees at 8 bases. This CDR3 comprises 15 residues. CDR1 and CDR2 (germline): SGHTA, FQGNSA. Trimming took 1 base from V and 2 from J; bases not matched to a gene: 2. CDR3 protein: CASSLGAGVTDTQYF. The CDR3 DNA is TGTGCCAGCAGCTTAGGAGCGGGGGTCACAGATACGCAGTATTTT.

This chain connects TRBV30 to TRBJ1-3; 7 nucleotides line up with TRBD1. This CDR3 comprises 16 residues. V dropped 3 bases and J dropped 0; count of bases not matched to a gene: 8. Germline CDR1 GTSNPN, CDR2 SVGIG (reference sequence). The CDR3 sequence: CAWSSHRGPSGNTIYF. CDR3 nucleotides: TGTGCCTGGAGCTCTCACAGGGGCCCCTCTGGAAACACCATATATTTT.

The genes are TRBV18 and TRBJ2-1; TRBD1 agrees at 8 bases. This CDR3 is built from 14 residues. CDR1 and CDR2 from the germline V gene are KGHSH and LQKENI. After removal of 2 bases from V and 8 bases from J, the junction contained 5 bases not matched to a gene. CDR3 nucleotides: TGTGCCAGCTCACCAGGACAGGGTGGTGATGAGCAGTTCTTC. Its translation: CASSPGQGGDEQFF.

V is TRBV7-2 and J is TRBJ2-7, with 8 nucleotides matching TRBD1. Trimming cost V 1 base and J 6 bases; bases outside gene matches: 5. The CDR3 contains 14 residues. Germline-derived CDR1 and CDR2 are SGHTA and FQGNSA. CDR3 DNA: TGTGCCAGCAGCTTAGTAGGACAGGGCGGCGAGCAGTACTTC. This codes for CASSLVGQGGEQYF.

The CDR3 sequence: CASSSPTSSTGELFF. DNA of the CDR3: TGTGCCAGCAGCTCCCCGACTAGCAGCACCGGGGAGCTGTTTTTT. The rearrangement links TRBV7-2 to TRBJ2-2, with 7 positions matching TRBD2. The germline V gene has CDR1 SGHTA and CDR2 FQGNSA. The length of the CDR3 is 15 residues. V shed 4 bases, J shed 4 bases, and the junction held 6 bases outside the gene matches. Based on the CDR3 plus reference TRBV7-2 and TRBJ2-2, the full variable domain is GAGVSQSPSNKVTEKGKDVELRCDPISGHTALYWYRQSLGQGLEFLIYFQGNSAPDKSGLPSDRFSAERTGGSVSTLTIQRTQQEDSAVYLCASSSPTSSTGELFFGEGSRLTVL.

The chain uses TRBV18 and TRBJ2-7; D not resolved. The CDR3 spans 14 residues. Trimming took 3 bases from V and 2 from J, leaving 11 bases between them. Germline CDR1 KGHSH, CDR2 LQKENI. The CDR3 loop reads CASSPPNVAYEQYF. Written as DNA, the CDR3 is TGTGCCAGCTCACCTCCGAACGTAGCCTACGAGCAGTACTTC.